The 19 T cell receptor beta chains below were found in one sample sequenced in a study of blood T cell repertoires in COVID-19 (dated by TCRdb to the early 2020s). The library came from the immunoSEQ multiplex PCR assay. Here the immuneACCESS table is served through TCRdb, limited to in-frame sequences with V and J called. Missing clones are a known gap in these copies; in checked studies unresolved V genes cover under half, and the rest lacks a known reason. The sample table shows about 430,000 clones, and 70% to 90% are seen once. The biggest ten clones account for 1.4% of the sample. Sample: PBMCs or T cells enriched from blood (not recorded which). The receptors originated from a woman aged 18-29 years who had been exposed to COVID-19.

This chain uses TRBV18 with TRBJ1-1; D might be TRBD1 (5 bases). With 0 bases removed from V and 5 bases from J, the gap between germline ends came to 13 bases. The CDR3 has 15 residues. Germline CDR1 KGHSH, CDR2 LQKENI. The CDR3 DNA reads TGTGCCAGCTCACCACCTGTGGGTGGGGGGACTGAAGCTTTCTTT. Translated: CASSPPVGGGTEAFF.

The chain is built from TRBV18 and TRBJ2-2; the D gene is possibly TRBD1 (6 bases). V was cut by 0 bases and J by 0 bases, with 8 bases left in between. Germline lookup yields CDR1 KGHSH and CDR2 LQKENI. This CDR3 comprises 16 residues. CDR3 region: CASSPPDRPNTGELFF. The CDR3 DNA reads as TGTGCCAGCTCACCACCGGACAGACCGAACACCGGGGAGCTGTTTTTT. The variable domain in full, completed from reference TRBV18 and TRBJ2-2, reads NAGVMQNPRHLVRRRGQEARLRCSPMKGHSHVYWYRQLPEEGLKFMVYLQKENIIDESGMPKERFSAEFPKEGPSILRIQQVVRGDSAAYFCASSPPDRPNTGELFFGEGSRLTVL.

The chain combines TRBV7-9 with TRBJ2-1; TRBD2 aligns across 10 bases. The CDR3 covers 13 residues. Losses at the gene ends were 8 bases for V and 8 bases for J; bases not matched to a gene: 6. In germline, CDR1 is SEHNR, CDR2 FQNEAQ (reference sequence). CDR3 coding DNA: TGTGCCAGCCGCCTAGCGGGAGAAGATGAGCAGTTCTTC. It codes for CASRLAGEDEQFF.

The chain employs TRBV5-6 and TRBJ1-4, with D possibly being TRBD1 (5 bases). The CDR3 sequence is 14 residues long. Trimming took off 0 bases at V and 8 bases at J, with 11 bases between the two ends. Germline values: CDR1 SGHDT, CDR2 YYEEEE. The chain's CDR3 is CASSLAGSGEKLFF. The CDR3 DNA reads TGTGCCAGCAGCTTGGCAGGGAGCGGGGAAAAACTGTTTTTT.

The chain has TRBV3-1 (or the pseudogene TRBV3-2) and TRBJ2-1; D not resolved. Trimming stripped 5 bases from V and 3 bases from J, with 2 bases between. Germline CDR1 reads LGHDT; CDR2 reads YNNKEL (reference sequence). The CDR3 runs 11 residues. The CDR3 DNA reads as TGTGCCAGCAGCTACTACAATGAGCAGTTCTTC. This translates into CASSYYNEQFF.

The chain is built from TRBV2 and TRBJ2-2, with 8 bases that match TRBD2. The length of the CDR3 is 15 residues. Germline CDR1 is SNHLY and CDR2 is FYNNEI. V lost 1 base, J lost 6 bases, and 4 bases stayed unmatched. The CDR3 spells CASSEDAAGAGELFF. For the CDR3, the DNA is TGTGCCAGCAGTGAAGACGCAGCGGGAGCCGGGGAGCTGTTTTTT.

The sample holds many counts of this clone. This specimen includes other DNA sequences encoding the same CDR3. In DNA form, the CDR3 reads TGTGCCAGTAGTATTCTGTTGAACACTGAAGCTTTCTTT. Translating gives CASSILLNTEAFF. This chain links TRBV19 with TRBJ1-1; D remains unclear. The CDR3 runs to 13 residues. Germline V gene sequence: CDR1 LNHDA, CDR2 SQIVND (reference sequence). Trimming took off 3 bases at V and 0 bases at J, with 5 bases between the two ends.

This chain connects TRBV10-3 to TRBJ2-5; D unresolved. V was trimmed by 0 bases and J by 2 bases, leaving 7 bases between them. Looked up from germline, CDR1 is ENHRY and CDR2 is SYGVKD. The CDR3 is made up of 14 amino acids. The CDR3, as DNA: TGTGCCATCAGTGAGTCCTTACAGCAAGAGACCCAGTACTTC. The encoded protein is CAISESLQQETQYF.

The chain uses TRBV6-5 and TRBJ2-5, with D tentatively TRBD2 (5 bases). The CDR3 length is 12 residues. CDR1 MNHEY and CDR2 SVGAGI come from the germline V gene. The V and J ends lost 11 bases and 5 bases respectively, with 15 bases between them. Written as DNA, the CDR3 is TGTGCCGGAGCGGACTGGTGGGAGACCCAGTACTTC. Its translation is CAGADWWETQYF.

The chain couples TRBV28 to TRBJ2-1, with 8 positions matching TRBD2. Trimming cost V 6 bases and J 5 bases; bases outside gene matches: 6. This CDR3 has 14 residues. CDR1 is MDHEN, CDR2 SYDVKM, per germline. CDR3 coding DNA: TGTGCCAGCAGCCCCGCGGGAGGACACAATGAGCAGTTCTTC. The encoded protein is CASSPAGGHNEQFF.

On this clone: Other DNA sequences of this sample code for an identical CDR3. This CDR3 is CASSPGLAGSTDTQYF. The CDR3 DNA reads TGCGCCAGCAGCCCCGGACTAGCGGGAAGCACAGATACGCAGTATTTT. This chain links TRBV5-1 with TRBJ2-3; 12 nucleotides line up with TRBD2. CDR1 SGHRS and CDR2 YFSETQ come from the germline V gene. V was pared by 4 bases and J by 0 bases, with 3 bases of the junction left unmatched. The CDR3 is 16 residues long.

J is TRBJ1-1 and V is TRBV6-1, with D possibly being TRBD1 (5 bases). CDR3 length: 13 amino acids. Germline-derived CDR1 and CDR2 are MNHNS and SASEGT. V lost 1 base and J lost 6, with 9 bases in between. This chain's CDR3 is CASSEDPGPEAFF. CDR3 coding DNA: TGTGCCAGCAGTGAAGATCCAGGGCCTGAAGCTTTCTTT.

V gene TRBV5-1 combines with J gene TRBJ1-6; TRBD1 aligns across 9 bases. The germline gives CDR1 SGHRS, CDR2 YFSETQ. Losses at the gene ends were 7 bases for V and 9 bases for J; bases not matched to a gene: 5. This CDR3 has 13 amino acids. DNA for the CDR3: TGCGCCAGCGCGACAGGGGGAAGTTCACCCCTCCACTTT. Its translation: CASATGGSSPLHF. Together with reference TRBV5-1 and TRBJ1-6, the CDR3 gives the full variable domain: KAGVTQTPRYLIKTRGQQVTLSCSPISGHRSVSWYQQTPGQGLQFLFEYFSETQRNKGNFPGRFSGRQFSNSRSEMNVSTLELGDSALYLCASATGGSSPLHFGNGTRLTVT.

The CDR3 DNA reads TGCGCCAGCAGTTTTAGTAGTAATGAAAAACTGTTTTTT. It yields the protein CASSFSSNEKLFF. The chain links TRBV5-1 to TRBJ1-4; D is unclear. The CDR3 runs to 13 residues. V was shortened by 5 bases and J by 4 bases, with 9 bases between the two germline ends. CDR1 is SGHRS and CDR2 is YFSETQ in the germline V gene.

The chain recombines TRBV14 with TRBJ2-7; the match to TRBD1 covers 8 bases. Germline-derived CDR1 and CDR2 are SGHDN and FVKESK. This CDR3 comprises 18 residues. V lost 1 base, J lost 6 bases, and 17 bases stayed unmatched. The CDR3 nucleotides are TGTGCCAGCAGCCAAGGGACAGGGTCGCTGTTGTCTGTCAGCGAGCAGTACTTC. It encodes CASSQGTGSLLSVSEQYF.

The chain joins TRBV18 to TRBJ2-7, with TRBD2 identical over 7 bases. V lost 6 bases to trimming and J lost 3 bases; unmatched junction nucleotides: 5. The CDR3 runs 13 residues. Germline loops: CDR1 KGHSH, CDR2 LQKENI. The CDR3 region has the DNA TGTGCCAGCTCCGCCCAGCGGGACTACGAGCAGTACTTC. Translated: CASSAQRDYEQYF.

The genes are TRBV28 and TRBJ2-5; 10 bases are a match to TRBD1. V lost 6 bases to trimming and J lost 2 bases; unmatched junction nucleotides: 27. CDR3 length equals 22 residues. In germline, CDR1 is MDHEN, CDR2 SYDVKM. The CDR3 is CASSPVWVGKGQGRSPQETQYF. CDR3 sequence (DNA): TGTGCCAGCAGCCCAGTATGGGTGGGAAAGGGACAGGGGAGGAGTCCGCAAGAGACCCAGTACTTC. The entire variable domain, with the rest obtained from reference TRBV28 and TRBJ2-5, is as follows: DVKVTQSSRYLVKRTGEKVFLECVQDMDHENMFWYRQDPGLGLRLIYFSYDVKMKEKGDIPEGYSVSREKKERFSLILESASTNQTSMYLCASSPVWVGKGQGRSPQETQYFGPGTRLLVL.

The chain joins TRBV28 to TRBJ1-5; a weak D match, TRBD1 (6 bases). Trimming took 6 bases from V and 2 from J, leaving 17 bases between them. CDR1 and CDR2 (germline): MDHEN, SYDVKM. The CDR3 consists of 16 residues. The CDR3: CASSKIQGKGNQPQHF. The CDR3 DNA reads as TGTGCCAGCAGCAAAATACAGGGCAAGGGCAATCAGCCCCAGCATTTT.

The table lists this clone with a few counts. The CDR3 protein is CATNGEEGTFF. Here the CDR3 DNA reads TGTGCCACCAACGGGGAGGAAGGGACTTTCTTT. The gene calls are TRBV24-1 and TRBJ1-1; D not resolved. V was pared by 8 bases and J by 12 bases, with 15 bases between. Germline values: CDR1 KGHDR, CDR2 SFDVKD. CDR3 size: 11 residues.